A single sample gave rise to the 29 T cell receptor beta chains below, sequenced in a study of cytomegalovirus exposure and HLA in healthy donors. This PCR relied on a set of 60 Vbeta primers and 13 Jbeta primers. Method: immunoSEQ multiplex PCR; TCRdb's copy keeps in-frame clones and lacks some. The sample yields 150,000 to 200,000 clones, of which the top ten take up 0.74%. Sequenced input: PBMCs. The receptors shown here come from a boy between 5 and 17 years old in good health and CMV-seronegative.

The chain recombines TRBV6-1 with TRBJ1-1, with no clear D. The CDR3 spans 15 residues. Germline V lookup: CDR1 MNHNS, CDR2 SASEGT. V lost 6 bases to trimming and J lost 6 bases, with 20 bases between them. CDR3 bases: TGTGCCAGCAGCGTTCCGCCCCCCCCCGAGTCTGAAGCTTTCTTT. This sequence encodes CASSVPPPPESEAFF.

The CDR3 sequence: CASTKTGLYNQPQHF. The DNA for the CDR3 is TGTGCCAGTACCAAGACAGGGCTGTACAATCAGCCCCAGCATTTT. V usage is TRBV28 and J usage is TRBJ1-5; 7 nucleotides match TRBD1. The germline gives CDR1 MDHEN, CDR2 SYDVKM. V shed 9 bases and J 3 bases; nucleotides not matched to a gene: 11. CDR3 size: 15 residues.

This chain links TRBV6-6 with TRBJ1-6; 7 bases agree with TRBD1. V lost 6 bases, J lost 7 bases, and 9 bases stayed unmatched. Germline V gene lookup returns CDR1 MNHNY and CDR2 SVGAGI (reference sequence). The CDR3 has 15 amino acids. DNA of the CDR3: TGTGCCAGCAGCCCCCCCGGGACAGAGAATTCACCCCTCCACTTT. Amino acid sequence: CASSPPGTENSPLHF.

The genes are TRBV25-1 and TRBJ1-6; D may be TRBD1 (5 bases). The CDR3 runs to 15 residues. Trimming cost V 1 base and J 8 bases, with 12 bases left between them. Germline CDR1 reads MGHDK; CDR2 reads SYGVNS. DNA for the CDR3: TGTGCCAGCAGTGAATTCGGGCAGGGCGATTCACCCCTCCACTTT. Translating gives CASSEFGQGDSPLHF.

The gene calls are TRBV19 and TRBJ2-2; D is perhaps TRBD2 (7 bases). V dropped 3 bases and J dropped 5 bases, with 19 bases sitting between them. Germline assignment: CDR1 LNHDA and CDR2 SQIVND (reference sequence). The CDR3 runs 17 residues. The CDR3 reads CASSIRWGGLETGELFF. The CDR3 coding sequence is TGTGCCAGTAGTATTCGGTGGGGGGGCCTAGAAACCGGGGAGCTGTTTTTT.

Here the CDR3 DNA reads TGTGCCAGAAGCATTATCCCTAAAACCCGGGTAGCATGGAGGACCCAGTACTTC. Its translation is CARSIIPKTRVAWRTQYF. J is TRBJ2-5 and V is TRBV5-3; no reliable D call. TRBV5-3 is classed as an ORF, of uncertain function. The V end was cut by 4 bases, the J end by 7 bases, with 29 bases between. The CDR3 sequence is 18 residues long.

V and J are TRBV19 and TRBJ2-3, with D perhaps matching TRBD1 (5 bases). The length of the CDR3 is 15 residues. The germline gives CDR1 LNHDA, CDR2 SQIVND (reference sequence). The V and J ends lost 1 base and 1 base respectively, with 9 bases between them. CDR3 in amino acids: CASSIGGARTDTQYF. The CDR3 DNA follows: TGTGCCAGTAGTATAGGTGGGGCTCGCACAGATACGCAGTATTTT.

The V gene is TRBV27, the J gene TRBJ1-5; no reliable D call. Trimming shortened V by 0 bases and J by 7 bases, and 7 bases separated the two germline ends. CDR3 size: 13 residues. Germline assignment: CDR1 MNHEY and CDR2 SMNVEV (reference sequence). As DNA, the CDR3 is TGTGCCAGCAGTTTATCATCCAGGCAGCCCCAGCATTTT. Residues: CASSLSSRQPQHF.

V and J are TRBV5-1 and TRBJ1-6; no reliable D call. Germline CDR1 reads SGHRS; CDR2 reads YFSETQ. The CDR3 loop spans 17 amino acids. V was trimmed by 4 bases and J by 0 bases, leaving 14 bases between them. The CDR3 reads CASSVEPGSSYNSPLHF. In DNA, the CDR3 is TGCGCCAGCAGCGTCGAGCCGGGGAGCTCCTATAATTCACCCCTCCACTTT.

The chain recombines TRBV13 with TRBJ2-3; TRBD2 matches at 7 bases. Germline CDR1 is PRHDT and CDR2 is FYEKMQ (reference sequence). V dropped 2 bases and J dropped 4; count of bases not matched to a gene: 9. CDR3 size: 16 residues. This CDR3 reads CASSLWGGGVPDTQYF. The CDR3, as DNA: TGTGCCAGCAGCTTATGGGGCGGGGGAGTCCCAGATACGCAGTATTTT. Looking up the rest from reference TRBV13 and TRBJ2-3 gives the full variable domain: AAGVIQSPRHLIKEKRETATLKCYPIPRHDTVYWYQQGPGQDPQFLISFYEKMQSDKGSIPDRFSAQQFSDYHSELNMSSLELGDSALYFCASSLWGGGVPDTQYFGPGTRLTVL.

V is TRBV19 and J is TRBJ2-1; TRBD2 aligns across 11 bases. V shed 5 bases, J shed 8 bases, and the junction held 8 bases outside the gene matches. Germline CDR1 LNHDA, CDR2 SQIVND (reference sequence). CDR3 length: 15 amino acids. The CDR3 region is CASSFIAGGLHEQFF. The CDR3 DNA reads as TGTGCCAGTAGTTTCATAGCGGGGGGGCTCCATGAGCAGTTCTTC.

This rearrangement joins TRBV5-6 to TRBJ2-7; TRBD1 agrees at 9 bases. Germline V gene sequence: CDR1 SGHDT, CDR2 YYEEEE. The CDR3 is 15 residues long. The V gene end was trimmed by 2 bases and the J gene end by 4 bases; junction bases not matched to a gene: 7. In DNA, the CDR3 is TGTGCCAGCAGCTTCATAGGGACAGGGCGATACGAGCAGTACTTC. It translates to CASSFIGTGRYEQYF.

The chain is built from TRBV30 and TRBJ1-5, with D uncertain. CDR3 size: 13 residues. Trimming removed 5 bases at V and 4 bases at J, with 12 bases between. Germline V gives CDR1 GTSNPN, CDR2 SVGIG (reference sequence). The CDR3 spells CAWSGGWNQPQHF. Written as DNA, the CDR3 is TGTGCCTGGTCGGGTGGATGGAATCAGCCCCAGCATTTT.

The chain employs TRBV11-2 and TRBJ1-5; D possibly corresponds to TRBD1 (5 bases). The CDR3 totals 15 residues. CDR1 and CDR2 from the germline V gene are SGHAT and FQNNGV. V dropped 0 bases and J dropped 2 bases, with 8 bases sitting between them. The CDR3 bases are TGTGCCAGCAGCTTAGACAGGGTCGGCAATCAGCCCCAGCATTTT. Translated: CASSLDRVGNQPQHF.

V and J are TRBV6-1 and TRBJ1-3; maybe TRBD1 (6 bases). V lost 5 bases, J lost 1 base, and 12 bases lay in between. Germline loops: CDR1 MNHNS, CDR2 SASEGT. The CDR3 contains 15 residues. This CDR3 reads CASSLGHFSGNTIYF. The CDR3 coding sequence is TGTGCCAGCAGTTTGGGACATTTTTCTGGAAACACCATATATTTT.

This chain joins TRBV25-1 and TRBJ2-1, with a tentative D call TRBD1 (9 bases). The CDR3 covers 18 residues. The germline CDR1 and CDR2 sequences are MGHDK and SYGVNS. The V end lost 0 bases, the J end lost 2 bases, and 17 bases lay between the germline ends. Written as DNA, the CDR3 is TGTGCCAGCAGTGAATATCGGGGGGGACAGGGCCCCTACAATGAGCAGTTCTTC. Translation: CASSEYRGGQGPYNEQFF.

Points on this clone: Mismatch with germline at one junction end may stem from a read error. J is TRBJ1-2 and V is TRBV19, with 7 bases lining up with TRBD1. Germline V CDR1 and CDR2: LNHDA, SQIVND (reference sequence). This CDR3 is built from 14 residues. The CDR3 loop reads CASSIDREDYGYTF. CDR3 DNA sequence: TGTGCCAGTAGCATAGACAGGGAGGACTATGGCTACACCTTC.

This chain connects TRBV10-3 to TRBJ2-5, with 12 bases identical to TRBD1. TRBJ2-7 matches the DNA end more closely, so the J call is doubtful. The CDR3 spans 13 residues. Germline V gene lookup returns CDR1 ENHRY and CDR2 SYGVKD. As DNA, the CDR3 is TGTGCCACGGGGGGACAGGGGGCCAACGAGCAGTACTTC. Translating gives CATGGQGANEQYF.

The rearrangement links TRBV18 to TRBJ1-1; D ambiguous. V gave up 3 bases and J gave up 5 bases, with 10 bases separating them. This CDR3 has 13 residues. Per germline, CDR1 KGHSH and CDR2 LQKENI. Here the CDR3 DNA reads TGTGCCAGCTCACCTCTCGGGAGAACTGAAGCTTTCTTT. As protein: CASSPLGRTEAFF. Filled out from reference TRBV18 and TRBJ1-1, the complete variable domain reads NAGVMQNPRHLVRRRGQEARLRCSPMKGHSHVYWYRQLPEEGLKFMVYLQKENIIDESGMPKERFSAEFPKEGPSILRIQQVVRGDSAAYFCASSPLGRTEAFFGQGTRLTVV.

V and J are TRBV15 and TRBJ2-5; D is unresolved. The CDR3 totals 10 residues. Per the germline V gene, CDR1 is LNHNV and CDR2 is YYDKDF (reference sequence). V was cut by 10 bases and J by 4 bases, with 7 bases left in between. CDR3 bases: TGTGCCAGACCAGGAGAGACCCAGTACTTC. Translation gives CARPGETQYF.

V usage is TRBV10-1 and J usage is TRBJ1-2; no reliable D call. V was trimmed by 0 bases and J by 0 bases, leaving 5 bases between them. Germline assignment: CDR1 WNHNN and CDR2 SYGVQD (reference sequence). The CDR3 has 14 amino acids. The CDR3 protein is CASSESIANYGYTF. CDR3 nucleotide sequence: TGCGCCAGCAGTGAGTCGATAGCTAACTATGGCTACACCTTC.

The chain uses TRBV6-1 and TRBJ1-6; D gene ambiguous. Trimming left V 8 bases short and J 12 bases short, with 20 bases between. The CDR3 runs 14 residues. Germline values: CDR1 MNHNS, CDR2 SASEGT. CDR3 loop: CASGPWALPLPLHF. The CDR3 region has the DNA TGTGCCAGCGGGCCTTGGGCCCTACCCTTACCCCTCCACTTT.

The DNA of the CDR3 is TGTGCCAGCAGCGTAGGAGGGGGCGGCACTGAAGCTTTCTTT. This gives the protein CASSVGGGGTEAFF. J is TRBJ1-1 and V is TRBV9; 7 positions match TRBD1. CDR1 is SGDLS and CDR2 is YYNGEE in the germline V gene. The CDR3 covers 14 residues. Germline trimming cut 0 bases from V and 4 bases from J; bases unmatched to any gene: 3.

This chain links TRBV28 with TRBJ1-1; 8 nucleotides match TRBD1. Germline V gene lookup returns CDR1 MDHEN and CDR2 SYDVKM. CDR3 size: 13 residues. Losses at the gene ends were 2 bases for V and 7 bases for J; bases not matched to a gene: 3. CDR3 coding DNA: TGTGCCAGCAGTTTACACGGGACAGGTGAAGCTTTCTTT. Protein: CASSLHGTGEAFF. Together with reference TRBV28 and TRBJ1-1, the CDR3 gives the full variable domain: DVKVTQSSRYLVKRTGEKVFLECVQDMDHENMFWYRQDPGLGLRLIYFSYDVKMKEKGDIPEGYSVSREKKERFSLILESASTNQTSMYLCASSLHGTGEAFFGQGTRLTVV.

V is TRBV4-2 and J is TRBJ2-5, with 9 bases fitting TRBD2. The CDR3 consists of 17 residues. Germline values: CDR1 LGHNA, CDR2 YNFKEQ. V dropped 1 base and J dropped 3; count of bases not matched to a gene: 9. This chain's CDR3 is CASSQGRVAGDEETQYF. Here the CDR3 DNA reads TGTGCCAGCAGCCAAGGGCGTGTAGCGGGGGACGAAGAGACCCAGTACTTC.

The J gene is TRBJ1-1, the V gene TRBV5-8, with TRBD1 matching over 8 bases. With 2 bases clipped from V and 4 bases from J, the junction kept 1 base outside the gene matches. The CDR3 is made up of 13 amino acids. Looked up from germline, CDR1 is SGHTS and CDR2 is YDEGEE. CDR3 amino acids: CASSFTGGTEAFF. The CDR3 DNA is TGTGCCAGCAGCTTCACAGGGGGCACTGAAGCTTTCTTT.

The chain is built from TRBV2 and TRBJ1-6, with TRBD1 matching over 8 bases. This CDR3 spans 15 amino acids. V shed 8 bases, J shed 8 bases, and the junction held 11 bases outside the gene matches. Germline V lookup: CDR1 SNHLY, CDR2 FYNNEI. The DNA of the CDR3 is TGTGCCAGCGCCGATAAGGGACAGGCTGATTCACCCCTCCACTTT. Translating it yields CASADKGQADSPLHF.

This sequence joins TRBV28 and TRBJ2-7; 8 nucleotides line up with TRBD1. After removal of 4 bases from V and 3 bases from J, the junction contained 5 bases not matched to a gene. The CDR3 totals 14 residues. Germline CDR1 MDHEN, CDR2 SYDVKM. CDR3 in DNA: TGTGCCAGCAGTTCAGGGGGCCCCGACTACGAGCAGTACTTC. Protein product: CASSSGGPDYEQYF. Together with reference TRBV28 and TRBJ2-7, the CDR3 gives the full variable domain: DVKVTQSSRYLVKRTGEKVFLECVQDMDHENMFWYRQDPGLGLRLIYFSYDVKMKEKGDIPEGYSVSREKKERFSLILESASTNQTSMYLCASSSGGPDYEQYFGPGTRLTVT.

The V gene is TRBV7-8, the J gene TRBJ1-4, with no clear D. The CDR3 length is 15 residues. With 5 bases removed from V and 14 bases from J, the gap between germline ends came to 24 bases. The germline V gene encodes CDR1 SGHVS and CDR2 FQNEAQ. The CDR3 reads CASSPRWQAGSRLFF. The CDR3 DNA reads as TGTGCCAGCAGCCCAAGGTGGCAGGCCGGGAGTCGCCTGTTTTTT.